Following are 8 T cell receptor beta chains from one sample sequenced in a study of post-analysis software for immune sequencing data (dated by TCRdb to about 2015). These receptors' antigens are unknown. Library preparation was by PCR. Sequencing used an Illumina HiSeq 2500. To reduce PCR and sequencing biases, unique molecular identifiers were incorporated into the TCR beta cDNA libraries. TCRdb reanalyzed the raw reads on its own, using fastp at Q25 for trimming and MiXCR for clone calling, and kept in-frame beta chains. Identical CDR3 protein sequences are pooled into one entry, listed with their most common genes and DNA. The sample has hundreds of thousands of distinct CDR3 sequences on record, 53% of them singletons. Under 6% of the sample is in the top ten clones. The research as a whole found: Significantly higher frequencies in patients than in controls were found for about 5 TRBV segments, including TRBV5-6, TRBV5-1 and TRBV20-1.

The sequencing input was blood. The receptor set was obtained from a girl between 5 and 17 years old with multiple sclerosis.

The genes are TRBV6-4 and TRBJ2-3, with TRBD2 matching 7 bases. Germline CDR1 reads MRHNA; CDR2 reads SNTAGT. The V gene end was trimmed by 6 bases and the J gene end by 1 base; junction bases not matched to a gene: 4. The CDR3 totals 14 residues. The CDR3 nucleotides are TGTGCCAGCAGCCCGCTAGCGGGCACAGATACGCAGTATTTT. It is translated as CASSPLAGTDTQYF.

This clonotype turned up a few times. The J gene is TRBJ2-3, the V gene TRBV7-2; D gene ambiguous. Trimming removed 5 bases from V and 2 bases from J, with 11 bases in between. This CDR3 spans 14 amino acids. Germline V lookup: CDR1 SGHTA, CDR2 FQGNSA. CDR3 sequence (DNA): TGTGCCAGCAGCCCCGTTTTGACCACAGATACGCAGTATTTT. It codes for CASSPVLTTDTQYF.

This chain uses TRBV6-5 with TRBJ1-5; TRBD1 matches 7 bases. This CDR3 region has 15 residues. V gave up 6 bases and J gave up 4 bases; unmatched junction bases: 9. Germline values: CDR1 MNHEY, CDR2 SVGAGI. The CDR3 is CASSSRGTNNQPQHF. CDR3 sequence (DNA): TGTGCCAGCAGCAGCAGGGGGACAAATAATCAGCCCCAGCATTTT.

J is TRBJ1-4 and V is TRBV5-1; D is possibly TRBD1 (5 bases). The germline V gene encodes CDR1 SGHRS and CDR2 YFSETQ. The CDR3 is 14 amino acids. V dropped 0 bases and J dropped 9 bases, with 12 bases sitting between them. CDR3 in amino acids: CASSLGGADKKLFF. CDR3 coding DNA: TGCGCCAGCAGCTTGGGTGGGGCGGACAAAAAACTGTTTTTT.

As for this clonotype: Relative to the germline gene, one junction end is altered; a read error may explain this. CDR3 residues: CASSAPLAGGEYQEAQYF. The CDR3 coding sequence is TGTGCCAGCAGCGCCCCGCTAGCGGGAGGAGAGTACCAAGAGGCCCAGTACTTC. The chain combines TRBV9 with TRBJ2-5, with 11 bases matching TRBD2. The germline V gene has CDR1 SGDLS and CDR2 YYNGEE. The CDR3 loop spans 18 amino acids. The full variable domain, with the rest looked up from reference TRBV9 and TRBJ2-5, is DSGVTQTPKHLITATGQRVTLRCSPRSGDLSVYWYQQSLDQGLQFLIQYYNGEERAKGNILERFSAQQFPDLHSELNLSSLELGDSALYFCASSAPLAGGEYQEAQYFGPGTRLLVL.

The gene calls are TRBV6-5 and TRBJ1-1, with D uncertain. V lost 0 bases and J lost 1, with 6 bases in between. CDR1 MNHEY and CDR2 SVGAGI come from the germline V gene. The CDR3 contains 14 residues. The CDR3 nucleotides are TGTGCCAGCAGTTACTCGGGCGGGAACACTGAAGCTTTCTTT. Its translation: CASSYSGGNTEAFF.

This clonotype was seen at least ten times. V and J are TRBV5-1 and TRBJ2-7; tentative D call: TRBD1 (5 bases). Per the germline V gene, CDR1 is SGHRS and CDR2 is YFSETQ. The CDR3 has 14 residues. V lost 0 bases and J lost 3, with 10 bases in between. CDR3 amino acids: CASSLVARDYEQYF. The CDR3 nucleotides are TGCGCCAGCAGCTTGGTTGCCAGGGACTACGAGCAGTACTTC.

In its sample, this clonotype was seen a few times. This sequence joins TRBV12-3 or TRBV12-4 and TRBJ2-5, with 7 bases fitting TRBD1. J was trimmed by 1 base and V by 7 bases; bases with no gene match: 9. This CDR3 is 15 amino acids long. The CDR3 region has the DNA TGTGCCAGCAAACCCGGGACAGTCGTCCAAGAGACCCAGTACTTC. Protein sequence: CASKPGTVVQETQYF.